The T cell receptor beta chain under discussion was sequenced for a study of cytomegalovirus exposure and HLA in healthy donors. Study-wide results and caveats: A later analysis found most CMV-associated TCR beta chains apparently HLA-restricted. High specificity and sensitivity for cytomegalovirus status were reported for the classifier. According to a later analysis, donors in an Asian-associated ancestry cluster reportedly had fewer N-insertions than the approximately 670-donor mean.

This clone was detected a few times. Its antigen is not identified. Use of 60 Vbeta and 13 Jbeta primers characterized the PCR. The table came from immunoSEQ multiplex PCR; TCRdb's copy has only in-frame clones and leaves some out. The table shows more than 150,000 clones, with 80% occurring only once. Though probably carrying unrecorded immune exposures, donors were nominally healthy at sampling. The sequence was collected from a boy younger than 18 in good health and CMV-seronegative. The specimen sequenced was PBMCs.

CDR3 DNA sequence: TGTGCCAGCAGCTCAACCTACGAGCAGTACTTC. This translates into CASSSTYEQYF. V is TRBV7-2 and J is TRBJ2-7; no firm D call. V lost 4 bases to trimming and J lost 2 bases, with 3 bases between them. The length of the CDR3 is 11 residues. Germline values: CDR1 SGHTA, CDR2 FQGNSA.